Listed below are T cell receptor beta chains from one sample, sequenced in a study of response to subunit inactivated influenza vaccine. One entry per CDR3 protein results from TCRdb running MiXCR on the RT-PCR reads. This table has around 520,000 distinct CDR3 sequences, roughly 23% appearing once. The sequences come from CD4+ T cells sorted from PBMCs, collected roughly 5 days after vaccination. The receptors derive from a man between 45 and 60 years old who received an inactivated influenza vaccine. Each CDR3 is given with its conserved first and last residue.

V gene	J gene	CDR3 protein
TRBV20-1	TRBJ2-7	CSARGGGTYEQYF
TRBV20-1	TRBJ1-5	CSAVRREPFYSNQPQHF
TRBV5-1	TRBJ2-7	CASSLVEASLDEQYF
TRBV2	TRBJ1-1	CASSEAQDTEAFF
TRBV18	TRBJ2-7	CASSPPGQSSYEQYF
TRBV12-3/TRBV12-4	TRBJ2-3	CASSPGTSKDTQYF
TRBV5-5	TRBJ1-2	CASSWRDILIGDYTF
TRBV7-2	TRBJ2-5	CASNQAGGQETQYF
TRBV6-5	TRBJ1-1	CASSYPGGGTEAFF
TRBV4-1	TRBJ1-3	CASSQTRTRGPSGNTIYF
TRBV24-1	TRBJ1-4	CATSETTGFGEKLFF
TRBV4-3	TRBJ1-1	CASSQELGGNTEAFF
TRBV30	TRBJ1-1	CAWSLDGFRGRTEAFF
TRBV6-1	TRBJ2-2	CAPRGHLDTGELFF
TRBV10-3	TRBJ2-3	CAISDRATDTQYF
TRBV7-9	TRBJ2-2	CASSTLAGANTGELFF
TRBV7-2	TRBJ2-3	CASSLFSTDTQYF
TRBV11-2	TRBJ2-7	CASSLDLAGTLLGQYF
TRBV7-8	TRBJ2-2	CASSSYYKGLFF
TRBV20-1	TRBJ2-2	CSARDLSGGNTGELFF
TRBV4-3	TRBJ2-1	CASSQFGRGSYNEQFF
TRBV5-1	TRBJ2-1	CASSLGQGVDEQFF
TRBV15	TRBJ2-3	CATSRFTSRTDTQYF
TRBV20-1	TRBJ1-5	CSAIGTANQPQHF
TRBV6-1	TRBJ2-7	CASSESPAALEQYF
TRBV7-3	TRBJ2-1	CASSQGLAVNEQFF
TRBV30	TRBJ2-1	CALRTSGRPPSYNEQFF
TRBV7-9	TRBJ2-7	CASSFRVLDTEYEQYF
TRBV5-6	TRBJ2-5	CASSPRAGKTQYF
TRBV12-3/TRBV12-4	TRBJ1-2	CASSPGTASLGYTF
TRBV4-3	TRBJ1-2	CASSQEMAPYGYTF
TRBV6-5	TRBJ1-2	CASSYSSAGQGYGYTF
TRBV10-3	TRBJ2-3	CAISDPPGVRTDTQYF